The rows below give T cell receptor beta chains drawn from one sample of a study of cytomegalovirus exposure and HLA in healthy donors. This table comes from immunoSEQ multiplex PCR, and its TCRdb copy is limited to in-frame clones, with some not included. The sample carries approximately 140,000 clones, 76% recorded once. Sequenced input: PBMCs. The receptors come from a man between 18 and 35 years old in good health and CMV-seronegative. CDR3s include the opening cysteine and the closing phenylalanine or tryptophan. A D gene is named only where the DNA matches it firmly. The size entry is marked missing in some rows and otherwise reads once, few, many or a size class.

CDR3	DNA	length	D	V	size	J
CASEGETYEQYF	TGTGCCTCAGAGGGGGAGACTTACGAGCAGTACTTC	12	-	TRBV5-6	-	TRBJ2-7
CASHTGGTQETQYF	TGCGCCAGCCATACAGGGGGGACTCAAGAGACCCAGTACTTC	14	TRBD1	TRBV5-1	-	TRBJ2-5
CASSSPSGGNYGYTF	TGTGCCAGTAGTTCTCCATCGGGGGGCAACTATGGCTACACCTTC	15	-	TRBV19	-	TRBJ1-2
CASSWDTTNEKLFF	TGTGCCAGCAGTTGGGACACAACTAATGAAAAACTGTTTTTT	14	-	TRBV28	-	TRBJ1-4
CASIDSSSYNSPLHF	TGTGCCAGCATAGACAGTAGCTCCTATAATTCACCCCTCCACTTT	15	-	TRBV19	-	TRBJ1-6
CASSLGLASGELFF	TGTGCCAGCAGCTTAGGTCTGGCATCCGGGGAGCTGTTTTTT	14	-	TRBV7-3	-	TRBJ2-2
CASSGDRVNGYTF	TGCGCCAGCAGTGGAGACAGGGTGAACGGCTACACCTTC	13	TRBD1	TRBV10-1	once	TRBJ1-2
CASSLQLAGYGANVLTF	TGTGCCAGCAGCCTGCAACTAGCGGGATATGGGGCCAACGTCCTGACTTTC	17	TRBD2	TRBV7-3	-	TRBJ2-6
CATSSVLASDEQFF	TGTGCCACCAGCAGTGTTCTAGCTAGCGATGAGCAGTTCTTC	14	-	TRBV15	-	TRBJ2-1
CASSANRAGVQFF	TGCGCCAGCAGTGCGAACAGGGCCGGGGTGCAGTTCTTC	13	-	TRBV10-2	-	TRBJ2-1
CASTLDRSYNEQFF	TGTGCCAGTACCCTGGACAGGTCCTACAATGAGCAGTTCTTC	14	TRBD1	TRBV19	-	TRBJ2-1
CASSPVWGGVDGYTF	TGTGCCAGCAGCCCTGTTTGGGGGGGGGTAGATGGCTACACCTTC	15	-	TRBV7-2	-	TRBJ1-2
CASSTGQGLNQPQHF	TGTGCCAGCTCAACGGGACAGGGGCTTAATCAGCCCCAGCATTTT	15	TRBD1	TRBV18	few	TRBJ1-5
CASSIGGNQPQHF	TGTGCCAGTAGTATCGGAGGAAATCAGCCCCAGCATTTT	13	-	TRBV19	-	TRBJ1-5
CSARRGNTIYF	TGCAGTGCTAGACGTGGAAACACCATATATTTT	11	-	TRBV20-1	-	TRBJ1-3
CAISRTGGAGNQPQHF	TGTGCCATCAGCAGGACAGGGGGCGCGGGGAATCAGCCCCAGCATTTT	16	TRBD1	TRBV10-3	-	TRBJ1-5
CASNRQLEAFF	TGTGCCAGCAATCGACAGCTTGAAGCTTTCTTT	11	-	TRBV6-6	-	TRBJ1-1
CASRIQGLSTDTQYF	TGTGCCAGCAGGATTCAGGGGCTTAGCACAGATACGCAGTATTTT	15	-	TRBV2	once	TRBJ2-3
CATSRDAWGQTYEQYF	TGTGCCACCAGCAGAGATGCGTGGGGACAGACCTACGAGCAGTACTTC	16	TRBD1	TRBV15	-	TRBJ2-7
CASSPGQGRWTEAFF	TGCGCCAGCAGCCCGGGACAGGGGCGATGGACTGAAGCTTTCTTT	15	TRBD1	TRBV5-1	-	TRBJ1-1
CASSGDGPEAFF	TGTGCCAGCAGCGGAGACGGCCCTGAAGCTTTCTTT	12	-	TRBV7-3	-	TRBJ1-1
CASSIGLAATTDTQYF	TGTGCCAGTAGTATAGGACTAGCGGCAACCACAGATACGCAGTATTTT	16	TRBD2	TRBV19	-	TRBJ2-3
CASSGGAYSNYGYTF	TGTGCCAGCAGCGGAGGGGCTTACTCGAACTATGGCTACACCTTC	15	-	TRBV11-2	-	TRBJ1-2
CAWTGNTGELFF	TGTGCCTGGACAGGGAACACCGGGGAGCTGTTTTTT	12	-	TRBV30	-	TRBJ2-2
CASSTRWGISGNTIYF	TGTGCCAGCAGCACTAGATGGGGAATCTCTGGAAACACCATATATTTT	16	-	TRBV5-4	-	TRBJ1-3
CASSGRDRAAYGYTF	TGTGCCAGCAGCGGACGGGACAGGGCGGCCTATGGCTACACCTTC	15	TRBD1	TRBV7-2	-	TRBJ1-2
CASRTDRSFGEAFF	TGTGCCAGCAGGACAGACAGGTCTTTTGGTGAAGCTTTCTTT	14	-	TRBV2	-	TRBJ1-1
CASSVGTDNQETQYF	TGTGCCAGCAGCGTCGGGACAGATAACCAAGAGACCCAGTACTTC	15	TRBD1	TRBV9	-	TRBJ2-5
CSVEEHMQNYGYTF	TGCAGCGTTGAAGAACACATGCAAAACTATGGCTACACCTTC	14	-	TRBV29-1	-	TRBJ1-2
CASSLETGGWGGYTF	TGTGCCAGCAGCTTGGAGACAGGGGGCTGGGGAGGCTACACCTTC	15	TRBD1	TRBV5-5	-	TRBJ1-2
CASSLGEGGRGVQGYTF	TGTGCCAGCAGCTTAGGCGAAGGGGGCAGGGGAGTTCAAGGCTACACCTTC	17	TRBD1	TRBV7-9	-	TRBJ1-2